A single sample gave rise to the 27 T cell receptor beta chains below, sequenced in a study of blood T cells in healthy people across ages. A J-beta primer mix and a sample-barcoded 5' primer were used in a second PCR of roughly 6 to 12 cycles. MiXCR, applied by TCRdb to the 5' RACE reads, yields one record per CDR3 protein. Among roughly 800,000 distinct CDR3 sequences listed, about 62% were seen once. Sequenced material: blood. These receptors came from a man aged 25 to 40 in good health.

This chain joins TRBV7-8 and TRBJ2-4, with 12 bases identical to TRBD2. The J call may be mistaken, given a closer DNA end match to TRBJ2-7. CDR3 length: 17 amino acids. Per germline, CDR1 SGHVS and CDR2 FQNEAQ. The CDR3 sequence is CASSSALGLAGNREQYF. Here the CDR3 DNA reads TGTGCCAGCAGCTCCGCCCTAGGACTAGCGGGGAATCGCGAGCAGTACTTC.

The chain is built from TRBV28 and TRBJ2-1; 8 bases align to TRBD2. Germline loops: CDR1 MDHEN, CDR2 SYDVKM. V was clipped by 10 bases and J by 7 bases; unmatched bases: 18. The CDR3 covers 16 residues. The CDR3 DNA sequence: TGTGCCACCTCAGTTTATATCCGGGAGGGCCGGAATGAGCAGTTCTTC. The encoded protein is CATSVYIREGRNEQFF. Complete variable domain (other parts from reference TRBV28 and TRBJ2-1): DVKVTQSSRYLVKRTGEKVFLECVQDMDHENMFWYRQDPGLGLRLIYFSYDVKMKEKGDIPEGYSVSREKKERFSLILESASTNQTSMYLCATSVYIREGRNEQFFGPGTRLTVL.

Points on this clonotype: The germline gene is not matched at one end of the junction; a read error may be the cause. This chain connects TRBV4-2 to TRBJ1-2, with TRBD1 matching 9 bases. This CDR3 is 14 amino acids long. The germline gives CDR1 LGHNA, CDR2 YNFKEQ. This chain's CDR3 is CASNQDPTGGGYTF. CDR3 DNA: TGTGCCAGCAACCAAGATCCCACAGGGGGCGGCTACACCTTC.

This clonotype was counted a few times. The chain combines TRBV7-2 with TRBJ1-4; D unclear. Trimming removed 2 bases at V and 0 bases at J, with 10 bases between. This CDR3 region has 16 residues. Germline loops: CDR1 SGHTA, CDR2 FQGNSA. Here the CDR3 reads CASSLTARATNEKLFF. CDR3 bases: TGTGCCAGCAGCTTAACGGCCCGTGCAACTAATGAAAAACTGTTTTTT.

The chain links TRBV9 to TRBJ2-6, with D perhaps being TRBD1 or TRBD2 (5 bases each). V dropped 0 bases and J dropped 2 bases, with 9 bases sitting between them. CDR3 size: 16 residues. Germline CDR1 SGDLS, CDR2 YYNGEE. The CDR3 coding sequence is TGTGCCAGCAGCGTAGTTCGGGACGCTGGGGCCAACGTCCTGACTTTC. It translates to CASSVVRDAGANVLTF.

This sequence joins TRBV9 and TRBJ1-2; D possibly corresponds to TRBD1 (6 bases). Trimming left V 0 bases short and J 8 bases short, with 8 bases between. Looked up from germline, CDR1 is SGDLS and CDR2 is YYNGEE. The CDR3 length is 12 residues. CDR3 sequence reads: CASSVAGDGYTF. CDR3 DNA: TGTGCCAGCAGCGTAGCAGGGGACGGCTACACCTTC.

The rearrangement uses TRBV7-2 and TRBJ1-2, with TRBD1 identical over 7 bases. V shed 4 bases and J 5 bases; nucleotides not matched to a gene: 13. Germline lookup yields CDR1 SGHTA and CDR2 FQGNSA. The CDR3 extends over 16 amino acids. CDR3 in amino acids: CASSSQPGTETYGYTF. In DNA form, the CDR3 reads TGTGCCAGCAGCTCCCAGCCCGGGACAGAAACTTATGGCTACACCTTC.

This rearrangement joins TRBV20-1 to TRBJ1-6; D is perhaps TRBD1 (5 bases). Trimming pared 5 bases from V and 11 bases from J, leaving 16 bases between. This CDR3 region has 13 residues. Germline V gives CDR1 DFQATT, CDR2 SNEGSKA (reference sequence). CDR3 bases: TGCAGTGCTCGGGGTGGCGGGGACGCACCCCTCCACTTT. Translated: CSARGGGDAPLHF.

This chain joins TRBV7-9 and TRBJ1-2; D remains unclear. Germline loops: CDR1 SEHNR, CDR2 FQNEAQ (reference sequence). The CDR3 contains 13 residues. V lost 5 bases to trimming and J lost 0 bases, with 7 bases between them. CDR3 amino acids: CASSPEANYGYTF. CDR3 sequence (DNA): TGTGCCAGCAGCCCGGAAGCTAACTATGGCTACACCTTC.

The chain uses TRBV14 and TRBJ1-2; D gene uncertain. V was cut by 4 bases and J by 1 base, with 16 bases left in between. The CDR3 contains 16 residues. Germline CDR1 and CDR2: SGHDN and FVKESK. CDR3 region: CASSRKVLQFNYGYTF. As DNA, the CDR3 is TGTGCCAGCAGCCGTAAAGTACTACAGTTTAACTATGGCTACACCTTC.

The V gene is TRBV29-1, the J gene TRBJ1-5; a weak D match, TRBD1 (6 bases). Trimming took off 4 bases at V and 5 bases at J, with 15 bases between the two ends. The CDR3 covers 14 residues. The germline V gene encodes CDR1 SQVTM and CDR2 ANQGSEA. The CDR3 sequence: CSVGTASGDQPQHF. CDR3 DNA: TGCAGCGTTGGGACAGCCTCCGGGGATCAGCCCCAGCATTTT.

The CDR3 spells CAIRPDGLLWAFF. In DNA form, the CDR3 reads TGTGCCATCAGGCCGGACGGTCTACTTTGGGCTTTCTTT. The genes are TRBV10-3 and TRBJ1-1, with D uncertain. The germline V and J ends were trimmed by 6 bases and 11 bases, with 19 bases remaining between them. This CDR3 is 13 amino acids long. Per germline, CDR1 ENHRY and CDR2 SYGVKD.

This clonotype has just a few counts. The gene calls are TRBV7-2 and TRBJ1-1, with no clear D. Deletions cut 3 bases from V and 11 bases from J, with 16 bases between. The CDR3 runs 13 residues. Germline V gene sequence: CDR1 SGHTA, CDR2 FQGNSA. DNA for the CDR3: TGTGCCAGCAGCTTGCAGGTCTTGGATTCTGCTTTCTTT. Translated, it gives CASSLQVLDSAFF.

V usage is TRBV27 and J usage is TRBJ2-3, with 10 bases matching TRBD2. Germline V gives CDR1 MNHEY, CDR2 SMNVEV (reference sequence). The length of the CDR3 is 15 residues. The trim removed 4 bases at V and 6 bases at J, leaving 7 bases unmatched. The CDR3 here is CASSWRTSGVDTQYF. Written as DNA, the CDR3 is TGTGCCAGCAGTTGGCGAACTAGCGGGGTGGATACGCAGTATTTT.

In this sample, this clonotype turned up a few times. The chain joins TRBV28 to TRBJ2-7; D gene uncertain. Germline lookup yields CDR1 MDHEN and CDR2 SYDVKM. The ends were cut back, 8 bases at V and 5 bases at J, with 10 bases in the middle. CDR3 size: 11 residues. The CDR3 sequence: CASRISNEQYF. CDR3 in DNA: TGTGCCAGCCGCATCAGCAACGAGCAGTACTTC.

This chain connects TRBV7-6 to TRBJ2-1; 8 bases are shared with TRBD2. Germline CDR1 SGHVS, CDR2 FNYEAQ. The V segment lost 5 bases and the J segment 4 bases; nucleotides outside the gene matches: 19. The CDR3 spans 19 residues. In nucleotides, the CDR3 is TGTGCCAGCAGCCCACTTCCGGGAGGGGACGGGGTACTTTACAATGAGCAGTTCTTC. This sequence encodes CASSPLPGGDGVLYNEQFF.

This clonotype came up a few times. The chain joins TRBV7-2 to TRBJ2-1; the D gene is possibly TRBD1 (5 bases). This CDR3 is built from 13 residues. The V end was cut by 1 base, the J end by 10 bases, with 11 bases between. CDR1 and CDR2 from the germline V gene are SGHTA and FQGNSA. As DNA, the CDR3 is TGTGCCAGCAGCTTAGACAGGTTCCGCGAGCAGTTCTTC. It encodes CASSLDRFREQFF.

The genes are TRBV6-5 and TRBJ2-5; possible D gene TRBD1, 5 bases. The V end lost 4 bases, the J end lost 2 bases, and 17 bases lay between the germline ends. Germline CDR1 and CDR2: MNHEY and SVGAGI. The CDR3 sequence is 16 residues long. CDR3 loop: CASSSLQATPQETQYF. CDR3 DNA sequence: TGTGCCAGCAGTTCACTACAGGCCACCCCGCAAGAGACCCAGTACTTC.

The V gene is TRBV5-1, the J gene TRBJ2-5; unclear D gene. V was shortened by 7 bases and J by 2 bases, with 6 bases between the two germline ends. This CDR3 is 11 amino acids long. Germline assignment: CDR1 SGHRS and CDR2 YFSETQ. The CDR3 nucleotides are TGCGCCAGCTGCAAACAAGAGACCCAGTACTTC. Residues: CASCKQETQYF.

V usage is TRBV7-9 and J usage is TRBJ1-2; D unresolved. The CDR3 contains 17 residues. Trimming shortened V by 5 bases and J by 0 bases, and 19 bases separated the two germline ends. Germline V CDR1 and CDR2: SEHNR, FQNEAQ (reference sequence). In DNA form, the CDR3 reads TGTGCCAGCAGCGATTCTAACCAGGCCCCACCTAACTATGGCTACACCTTC. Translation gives CASSDSNQAPPNYGYTF. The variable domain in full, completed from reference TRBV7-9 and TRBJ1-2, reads DTGVSQNPRHKITKRGQNVTFRCDPISEHNRLYWYRQTLGQGPEFLTYFQNEAQLEKSRLLSDRFSAERPKGSFSTLEIQRTEQGDSAMYLCASSDSNQAPPNYGYTFGSGTRLTVV.

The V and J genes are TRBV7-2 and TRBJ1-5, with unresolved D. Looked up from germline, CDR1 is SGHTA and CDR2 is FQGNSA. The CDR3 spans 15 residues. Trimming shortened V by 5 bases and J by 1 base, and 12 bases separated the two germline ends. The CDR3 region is CASSPRVGSNQPQHF. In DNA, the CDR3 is TGTGCCAGCAGCCCGAGGGTCGGCAGCAATCAGCCCCAGCATTTT.

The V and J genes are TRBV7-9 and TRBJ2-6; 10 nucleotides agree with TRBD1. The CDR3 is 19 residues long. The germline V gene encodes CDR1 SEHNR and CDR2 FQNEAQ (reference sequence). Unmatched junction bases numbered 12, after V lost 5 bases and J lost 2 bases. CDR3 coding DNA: TGTGCCAGCAGCATACTCAAGGGACAGGGGTCCGCTGGGGCCAACGTCCTGACTTTC. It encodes CASSILKGQGSAGANVLTF.

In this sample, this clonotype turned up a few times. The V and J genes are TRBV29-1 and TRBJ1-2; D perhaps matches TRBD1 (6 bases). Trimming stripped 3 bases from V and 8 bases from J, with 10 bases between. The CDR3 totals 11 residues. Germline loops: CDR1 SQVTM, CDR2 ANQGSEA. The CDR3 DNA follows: TGCAGCGTTGAGGCCGGGGGCGGCTACACCTTC. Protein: CSVEAGGGYTF.

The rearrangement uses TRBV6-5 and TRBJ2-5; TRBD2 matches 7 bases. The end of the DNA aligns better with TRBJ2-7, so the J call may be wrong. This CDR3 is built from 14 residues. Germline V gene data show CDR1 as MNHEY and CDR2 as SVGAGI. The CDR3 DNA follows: TGTGCCAGCACCCTACTCCTGGGGGGGGACGAGCAGTACTTC. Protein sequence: CASTLLLGGDEQYF.

The CDR3 loop reads CASSLKPQPQHF. The CDR3 DNA reads TGTGCCAGCAGCTTAAAACCCCAGCCCCAGCATTTT. The chain recombines TRBV7-3 with TRBJ1-5; D is unclear. V lost 1 base and J lost 7, with 5 bases in between. The CDR3 covers 12 residues. Germline CDR1 SGHTA, CDR2 FQGTGA. The full variable domain, completed using reference TRBV7-3 and TRBJ1-5, is GAGVSQTPSNKVTEKGKYVELRCDPISGHTALYWYRQSLGQGPEFLIYFQGTGAADDSGLPNDRFFAVRPEGSVSTLKIQRTERGDSAVYLCASSLKPQPQHFGDGTRLSIL.

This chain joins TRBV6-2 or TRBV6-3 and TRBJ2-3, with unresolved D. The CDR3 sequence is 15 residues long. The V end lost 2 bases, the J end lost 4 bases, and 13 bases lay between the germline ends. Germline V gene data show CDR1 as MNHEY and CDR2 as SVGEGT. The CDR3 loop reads CASSYVWSGADTQYF. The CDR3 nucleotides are TGTGCCAGCAGTTACGTATGGAGTGGGGCAGATACGCAGTATTTT.

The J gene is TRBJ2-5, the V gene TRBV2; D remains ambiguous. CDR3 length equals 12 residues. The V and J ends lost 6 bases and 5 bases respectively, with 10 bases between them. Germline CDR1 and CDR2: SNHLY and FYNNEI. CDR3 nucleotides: TGTGCCAGCAGGGGGAATCGGGAGACCCAGTACTTC. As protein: CASRGNRETQYF.